The 2 T cell receptor beta chains below come from one sample, sequenced in a study of CD8 T cells in ankylosing spondylitis. Study findings and constraints: What seemed typical of ankylosing spondylitis blood was a TCR beta motif built from several highly homologous variants.

TCRdb re-called the 5' RACE reads through MiXCR, storing one row per CDR3 protein. Altogether under 450,000 distinct CDR3 sequences are present, over 15% being singletons, with the ten largest covering 0.85% to 1.3%. The antigens for these receptors are not known. Sequenced material: blood, either unsorted or a sorted T cell fraction (not recorded which). These receptors were taken from a male donor with ankylosing spondylitis.

This clonotype was recorded at least ten times. V gene TRBV5-1 combines with J gene TRBJ2-7, with D possibly TRBD1 on 5 matching bases. The CDR3 contains 15 residues. V was trimmed by 4 bases and J by 5 bases, leaving 19 bases between them. Germline values: CDR1 SGHRS, CDR2 YFSETQ. The CDR3 nucleotides are TGCGCCAGCAGCGTGCAACTGGACACCCGAAACGAGCAGTACTTC. Translation: CASSVQLDTRNEQYF.

This clonotype was seen a few times. The chain employs TRBV20-1 and TRBJ1-2; weak D call: TRBD1 (6 bases). There are 12 residues in the CDR3. CDR1 is DFQATT and CDR2 is SNEGSKA in the germline V gene (reference sequence). Between the trimmed V and J ends, which lost 2 bases and 7 bases, there was a span of 11 bases. CDR3 sequence (DNA): TGCAGTGCTAGAACCCAGGGGTTTGGCTACACCTTC. Protein product: CSARTQGFGYTF.